This TCR beta chain was obtained from a study of blood T cells in healthy people across ages. The study's findings and limits: Underestimates were what the diversity estimates from one million T cells were considered to be.

Each sample used at least 7 million PBMCs. Every sample gave at least 5 micrograms of total RNA when it was extracted. There are 15 residues in the CDR3. V lost 3 bases, J lost 4 bases, and 6 bases stayed unmatched. Germline V gene data show CDR1 as ENHRY and CDR2 as SYGVKD. In the case of this clonotype: What it binds is unknown.

Alongside a J-beta primer mix, a sample-barcoded 5' primer served in a second PCR lasting about 7 to 12 cycles. Every cDNA molecule bore a tag from a template-switch adaptor containing 12 random nucleotides. TCRdb reanalysed the 5' RACE reads using MiXCR and keeps one entry per CDR3 protein. The sample shows about 1.8 million distinct CDR3 sequences, around 50% of them seen only once. Sequencing used blood. This chain joins TRBV10-3 and TRBJ1-5; the match to TRBD1 covers 7 bases. The TCR comes from a woman between 35 and 50 years old in good health. CDR3 protein: CAISDSGTENQPQHF. The CDR3 DNA reads TGTGCCATCAGTGACTCCGGGACAGAGAATCAGCCCCAGCATTTT.